The 26 T cell receptor beta chains listed next were all sequenced from one sample in a study of T-cell memory formation after mild COVID-19. Using its own MiXCR run on the 5' RACE reads, TCRdb lists one record per CDR3 protein. Of roughly 200,000 distinct CDR3 sequences listed, about 17% were seen once; the top ten hold roughly 2.3%. Sample: PBMCs or a T cell subset sorted from them (not recorded which). Every receptor here comes from an adult woman who had mild COVID-19 (a few samples of this study predate the infection). Cell type and time point are not known.

The J gene is TRBJ1-1, the V gene TRBV12-3 or TRBV12-4; maybe TRBD1 (6 bases). The CDR3 has 15 residues. Trimming cost V 5 bases and J 4 bases, with 17 bases left between them. CDR3 nucleotides: TGTGCCAGCAGTAAGAGGAACAGGGCTTCCACTGAAGCTTTCTTT. Protein: CASSKRNRASTEAFF.

The V gene is TRBV3-1, the J gene TRBJ2-7; D is tentatively TRBD1 or TRBD2 (5 bases each). Trimming removed 0 bases from V and 6 bases from J, with 18 bases in between. The CDR3 has 16 residues. The germline V gene has CDR1 LGHDT and CDR2 YNNKEL (reference sequence). The CDR3 protein is CASSQDRDRRTGEQYF. The CDR3 nucleotides are TGTGCCAGCAGCCAAGACCGGGACCGAAGAACGGGCGAGCAGTACTTC.

This clonotype turned up a few times. This chain connects TRBV10-3 to TRBJ2-1; the match to TRBD2 covers 7 bases. J lost 0 bases, V lost 8 bases, and 4 bases had no gene match. This CDR3 contains 14 residues. The germline V gene has CDR1 ENHRY and CDR2 SYGVKD. The CDR3 protein is CAIRGESSYNEQFF. In DNA, the CDR3 is TGTGCCATCCGGGGGGAGAGCTCCTACAATGAGCAGTTCTTC.

The rearrangement joins TRBV30 to TRBJ1-2; TRBD1 aligns across 10 bases. The length of the CDR3 is 16 residues. The J segment lost 5 bases and the V segment lost 1 base, leaving 10 bases of the junction unmatched. In germline, CDR1 is GTSNPN, CDR2 SVGIG (reference sequence). The CDR3 DNA is TGTGCCTGGAGTGGACAGGGGGCATCGTCGACGTATGGCTACACCTTC. It yields the protein CAWSGQGASSTYGYTF.

V and J are TRBV4-3 and TRBJ2-2; 7 nucleotides agree with TRBD2. Germline CDR1 and CDR2: LGHNA and YSLEER. The CDR3 has 15 amino acids. Trimming cost V 2 bases and J 6 bases; bases outside gene matches: 6. Here the CDR3 DNA reads TGCGCCAGCAGCCAAAGGGCTAGCGGTTCCGGGGAGCTGTTTTTT. Amino acids: CASSQRASGSGELFF.

This clonotype occurred a few times. V and J are TRBV20-1 and TRBJ1-1, with a tentative D call TRBD1 (5 bases). There are 12 residues in the CDR3. With 2 bases removed from V and 4 bases from J, the gap between germline ends came to 8 bases. From germline, CDR1 is DFQATT and CDR2 SNEGSKA (reference sequence). In nucleotides, the CDR3 is TGCAGTGCTAGATCAAGGGGCACTGAAGCTTTCTTT. Its translation: CSARSRGTEAFF.

A single count supports this clonotype. The chain couples TRBV11-3 to TRBJ1-4; D is uncertain. Germline-derived CDR1 and CDR2 are SGHNT and YENEEA. The length of the CDR3 is 15 residues. Between the trimmed V and J ends, which lost 3 bases and 6 bases, there was a span of 14 bases. The CDR3 DNA reads TGTGCCAGCAGCTTTCGTGGGCTGCCGGATGAAAAACTGTTTTTT. Its protein product is CASSFRGLPDEKLFF. Looking up the rest from reference TRBV11-3 and TRBJ1-4 gives the full variable domain: EAGVVQSPRYKIIEKKQPVAFWCNPISGHNTLYWYLQNLGQGPELLIRYENEEAVDDSQLPKDRFSAERLKGVDSTLKIQPAELGDSAVYLCASSFRGLPDEKLFFGSGTQLSVL.

This clonotype was detected a few times. This chain links TRBV5-1 with TRBJ2-7; TRBD1 matches at 9 bases. V lost 4 bases to trimming and J lost 3 bases; unmatched junction nucleotides: 8. This CDR3 region has 15 residues. Looked up from germline, CDR1 is SGHRS and CDR2 is YFSETQ. The CDR3 DNA sequence: TGCGCCAGCAGCAGGTCTACGGGACAGGGCTACGAGCAGTACTTC. It yields the protein CASSRSTGQGYEQYF.

This clonotype was detected a few times. The DNA of the CDR3 is TGCGCCAGCAGCTTAGGGACCCCTGTTTCGGGTGAGCAGTACTTC. It specifies CASSLGTPVSGEQYF. The chain uses TRBV5-1 and TRBJ2-7, with D tentatively TRBD1 or TRBD2 (5 bases each). The CDR3 loop spans 15 amino acids. CDR1 SGHRS and CDR2 YFSETQ come from the germline V gene. Trimming pared 2 bases from V and 7 bases from J, leaving 19 bases between. The full variable domain, its missing parts supplied by reference TRBV5-1 and TRBJ2-7, is KAGVTQTPRYLIKTRGQQVTLSCSPISGHRSVSWYQQTPGQGLQFLFEYFSETQRNKGNFPGRFSGRQFSNSRSEMNVSTLELGDSALYLCASSLGTPVSGEQYFGPGTRLTVT.

The chain carries TRBV3-1 and TRBJ1-1; TRBD1 matches at 10 bases. Losses at the gene ends were 3 bases for V and 1 base for J; bases not matched to a gene: 5. CDR3 length equals 16 residues. The germline gives CDR1 LGHDT, CDR2 YNNKEL (reference sequence). The CDR3, as DNA: TGTGCCAGCAGCCACTCGAGGACAGGGGGGAACACTGAAGCTTTCTTT. Its translation: CASSHSRTGGNTEAFF. The full variable domain, with the rest looked up from reference TRBV3-1 and TRBJ1-1, is DTAVSQTPKYLVTQMGNDKSIKCEQNLGHDTMYWYKQDSKKFLKIMFSYNNKELIINETVPNRFSPKSPDKAHLNLHINSLELGDSAVYFCASSHSRTGGNTEAFFGQGTRLTVV.

The chain has TRBV6-5 and TRBJ2-6; 7 bases are a match to TRBD1. The CDR3 is 15 amino acids. Germline lookup yields CDR1 MNHEY and CDR2 SVGAGI. Trimming took 5 bases from V and 2 from J; bases not matched to a gene: 3. In DNA, the CDR3 is TGTGCCAGCAGTACAGACAGGGCTGGGGCCAACGTCCTGACTTTC. Its protein is CASSTDRAGANVLTF.

The chain uses TRBV6-5 and TRBJ2-3; the match to TRBD2 covers 13 bases. The germline V gene has CDR1 MNHEY and CDR2 SVGAGI. V dropped 5 bases and J dropped 8; count of bases not matched to a gene: 7. This CDR3 is built from 15 residues. The CDR3 spells CASSQLAGGPSTQYF. The CDR3 nucleotides read TGTGCCAGCAGTCAACTAGCGGGGGGGCCCAGTACGCAGTATTTT.

The genes are TRBV24-1 and TRBJ2-2; no firm D call. The length of the CDR3 is 15 residues. The germline CDR1 and CDR2 sequences are KGHDR and SFDVKD. The V gene lost 6 bases and the J gene lost 5 bases, with 15 bases spanning the gap. CDR3 region: CATSNERVRTGELFF. DNA for the CDR3: TGTGCCACCAGTAACGAAAGGGTACGGACCGGGGAGCTGTTTTTT.

This clonotype occurred a few times. CDR3 loop: CASSRRSILKYEQYF. CDR3 sequence (DNA): TGTGCCAGCAGCCGTAGATCCATCCTGAAATACGAGCAGTACTTC. The gene calls are TRBV5-6 and TRBJ2-7; D gene ambiguous. Germline V gives CDR1 SGHDT, CDR2 YYEEEE. V was clipped by 4 bases and J by 4 bases, with 18 bases between them. The CDR3 is made up of 15 amino acids.

The chain combines TRBV11-2 with TRBJ2-5; D is uncertain. Trimming pared 1 base from V and 2 bases from J, leaving 8 bases between. This CDR3 has 14 amino acids. Per germline, CDR1 SGHAT and CDR2 FQNNGV. CDR3 in DNA: TGTGCCAGCAGCTTAGGGCCTAAACAAGAGACCCAGTACTTC. This codes for CASSLGPKQETQYF.

This clonotype was seen at least ten times. The chain carries TRBV7-9 and TRBJ2-5; D is uncertain. This CDR3 has 10 amino acids. V lost 8 bases and J 1 base, leaving 2 bases between the germline ends. From germline, CDR1 is SEHNR and CDR2 FQNEAQ (reference sequence). In DNA form, the CDR3 reads TGTGCCAGCGGCCAAGAGACCCAGTACTTC. The encoded protein is CASGQETQYF.

This clonotype was observed a handful of times. The chain has TRBV27 and TRBJ1-2, with 10 bases aligning to TRBD1. Unmatched junction bases numbered 4, after V lost 6 bases and J lost 6 bases. The CDR3 spans 13 residues. Germline-derived CDR1 and CDR2 are MNHEY and SMNVEV (reference sequence). The chain's CDR3 is CASSRDRGDGYTF. In DNA, the CDR3 is TGTGCCAGCAGCCGGGACAGGGGCGATGGCTACACCTTC.

The rearrangement joins TRBV3-1 to TRBJ2-7; either TRBD1 or TRBD2 may supply D (5 bases each). Germline V gene data show CDR1 as LGHDT and CDR2 as YNNKEL (reference sequence). The CDR3 is made up of 12 amino acids. Trimming pared 8 bases from V and 0 bases from J, leaving 8 bases between. CDR3 sequence (DNA): TGTGCCAGCCAGGGACCCTCCTACGAGCAGTACTTC. The encoded protein is CASQGPSYEQYF.

This clonotype appeared a few times. The rearrangement uses TRBV20-1 and TRBJ2-4; TRBD1 agrees at 7 bases. Germline-derived CDR1 and CDR2 are DFQATT and SNEGSKA (reference sequence). After removal of 4 bases from V and 0 bases from J, the junction contained 6 bases not matched to a gene. The CDR3 consists of 15 residues. The chain's CDR3 is CSAKWTGLAKNIQYF. In nucleotides, the CDR3 is TGCAGTGCTAAGTGGACAGGACTAGCCAAAAACATTCAGTACTTC.

The chain links TRBV20-1 to TRBJ2-7; D may be TRBD1 (6 bases). The length of the CDR3 is 11 residues. CDR1 is DFQATT, CDR2 SNEGSKA, per germline (reference sequence). V was trimmed by 6 bases and J by 5 bases, leaving 11 bases between them. CDR3 region: CSAAQGNEQYF. Here the CDR3 DNA reads TGCAGTGCAGCACAGGGTAACGAGCAGTACTTC.

In the case of this clonotype: The junction and the germline gene differ at one end; a read error may be behind it. V usage is TRBV12-3 or TRBV12-4 and J usage is TRBJ2-1; TRBD2 matches at 15 bases. The CDR3 spans 13 residues. The CDR3 is CDSRWTSGGAEFF. As DNA, the CDR3 is TGTGACAGCAGATGGACTAGCGGGGGGGCCGAGTTCTTC.

The chain has TRBV25-1 and TRBJ1-1, with D perhaps matching TRBD1 (5 bases). Trimming stripped 6 bases from V and 7 bases from J, with 18 bases between. The CDR3 covers 14 residues. CDR1 and CDR2 from the germline V gene are MGHDK and SYGVNS. CDR3 DNA sequence: TGTGCCAGCAGGGGGTTAACGGGGGATCTTGAAGCTTTCTTT. This sequence encodes CASRGLTGDLEAFF. Drawing the rest from reference TRBV25-1 and TRBJ1-1, the complete variable domain is EADIYQTPRYLVIGTGKKITLECSQTMGHDKMYWYQQDPGMELHLIHYSYGVNSTEKGDLSSESTVSRIRTEHFPLTLESARPSHTSQYLCASRGLTGDLEAFFGQGTRLTVV.

This chain uses TRBV5-1 with TRBJ2-3; D is possibly TRBD1 (5 bases). The CDR3 runs to 20 residues. In germline, CDR1 is SGHRS, CDR2 YFSETQ. Deletions cut 1 base from V and 0 bases from J, with 24 bases between. The CDR3 sequence is CASSLKSRVEMTTSTDTQYF. DNA for the CDR3: TGCGCCAGCAGCTTGAAGTCCAGGGTGGAGATGACAACTAGCACAGATACGCAGTATTTT.

This clonotype has a count of ten or more. The genes are TRBV5-1 and TRBJ2-3, with D tentatively TRBD1 or TRBD2 (5 bases each). Trimming left V 4 bases short and J 5 bases short, with 14 bases between. CDR1 is SGHRS and CDR2 is YFSETQ in the germline V gene. This CDR3 comprises 14 residues. CDR3: CASSPFGDGDTQYF. The CDR3 DNA reads TGCGCCAGCAGCCCCTTTGGGGACGGAGATACGCAGTATTTT.

This clonotype was picked up a small number of times. The chain is built from TRBV6-5 and TRBJ2-1; TRBD2 agrees at 7 bases. CDR3 length: 15 residues. Germline V gives CDR1 MNHEY, CDR2 SVGAGI. Unmatched junction bases numbered 4, after V lost 1 base and J lost 4 bases. The CDR3 region has the DNA TGTGCCAGCAGTTACTTCGGGCGGGGGTACAATGAGCAGTTCTTC. Encoded protein: CASSYFGRGYNEQFF.

The gene calls are TRBV27 and TRBJ1-1; 9 bases agree with TRBD1. V was pared by 3 bases and J by 8 bases, with 7 bases of the junction left unmatched. The CDR3 consists of 14 residues. Per the germline V gene, CDR1 is MNHEY and CDR2 is SMNVEV (reference sequence). Here the CDR3 reads CASSFRTGAAEAFF. CDR3 in DNA: TGTGCCAGCAGTTTCAGGACAGGGGCAGCCGAAGCTTTCTTT.